The next 2 T cell receptor beta chains were all read from a single sample in a study of Graves' ophthalmopathy and Graves' hyperthyroidism. RNA transcripts served as template for amplifying TCR beta CDR3 sequences. After a first-round RT-PCR with HTBI primers, a second-round multiplex PCR was run. TCRdb recomputed calls from the multiplex PCR reads with MiXCR, one row per CDR3 protein. The sample lists 600,000 to 700,000 distinct CDR3 sequences, over 40% occurring once. Sequencing was performed on peripheral blood. The receptors stem from an adult man with Graves' ophthalmopathy.

This clonotype was seen a few times. In DNA form, the CDR3 reads TGCAGCGTTGCCTGGGACTTTACAGATACGCAGTATTTT. Translated, it gives CSVAWDFTDTQYF. This chain links TRBV29-1 with TRBJ2-3; perhaps TRBD2 as D (6 bases). The CDR3 runs to 13 residues. The ends were cut back, 4 bases at V and 3 bases at J, with 11 bases in the middle. Per the germline V gene, CDR1 is SQVTM and CDR2 is ANQGSEA.

V usage is TRBV2 and J usage is TRBJ2-5; possible D gene TRBD2, 6 bases. The CDR3 has 18 residues. The germline CDR1 and CDR2 sequences are SNHLY and FYNNEI. Between the trimmed V and J ends, which lost 4 bases and 5 bases, there was a span of 26 bases. The CDR3 region is CASSAREDIGSKRETQYF. DNA for the CDR3: TGTGCCAGCAGTGCTAGGGAGGACATCGGGTCAAAAAGGGAGACCCAGTACTTC.